The 11 T cell receptor beta chains below were found in one sample sequenced in a study of T cell repertoires in cytomegalovirus infection. Each CDR3 protein gets one entry after TCRdb re-called the reads with MiXCR. Seen here are around 200,000 distinct CDR3 sequences, 35% to 45% observed once, and the top ten hold approximately 60%. Their antigens are not known. This sample comprised CD8+ T cells from cultured PBMCs, obtained from culture after CMV antigen stimulation. All receptors come from a human donor in good health (CMV status not recorded). Some clones in this sample may be carry-over from other donors' samples.

The genes are TRBV11-2 and TRBJ1-2; D not certain. The CDR3 has 14 residues. With 5 bases removed from V and 4 bases from J, the gap between germline ends came to 14 bases. Germline lookup yields CDR1 SGHAT and CDR2 FQNNGV. CDR3 in amino acids: CASSPWAETYGYTF. CDR3 in DNA: TGTGCCAGCAGCCCCTGGGCAGAGACCTATGGCTACACCTTC.

This clonotype showed up many times. The chain uses TRBV10-3 and TRBJ2-3; D is perhaps TRBD1 or TRBD2 (5 bases each). From germline, CDR1 is ENHRY and CDR2 SYGVKD. V gave up 0 bases and J gave up 2 bases, with 18 bases separating them. The CDR3 consists of 18 residues. The CDR3 region has the DNA TGTGCCATCAGTGAGTCGGGGGTCCCTAGACCTAACACAGATACGCAGTATTTT. Translation: CAISESGVPRPNTDTQYF.

Only a few counts were recorded for this clonotype. J is TRBJ1-1 and V is TRBV12-3 or TRBV12-4; D is unclear. The CDR3 length is 11 residues. Trimming pared 7 bases from V and 5 bases from J, leaving 8 bases between. CDR3 amino acids: CASTLLTEAFF. The DNA for the CDR3 is TGTGCCAGCACTCTCCTTACTGAAGCTTTCTTT.

There are a few counts of this clonotype. The chain links TRBV10-3 to TRBJ1-1; TRBD1 matches 10 bases. V gave up 3 bases and J gave up 1 base; unmatched junction bases: 8. Germline V lookup: CDR1 ENHRY, CDR2 SYGVKD. The CDR3 extends over 17 amino acids. The DNA of the CDR3 is TGTGCCATCAGTGACCTTAGGACAGGGGGGTGGAACACTGAAGCTTTCTTT. This codes for CAISDLRTGGWNTEAFF.

V and J are TRBV24-1 and TRBJ2-2; tentative D call: TRBD2 (5 bases). The ends were cut back, 5 bases at V and 6 bases at J, with 6 bases in the middle. The CDR3 totals 12 residues. Germline lookup yields CDR1 KGHDR and CDR2 SFDVKD. In nucleotides, the CDR3 is TGTGCCACCAGTGGAGGGCCCGGGGAGCTGTTTTTT. This codes for CATSGGPGELFF.

This clonotype has just a few counts. V gene TRBV12-3 or TRBV12-4 combines with J gene TRBJ2-1, with 8 bases fitting TRBD2. The CDR3 totals 16 residues. V shed 4 bases, J shed 0 bases, and the junction held 5 bases outside the gene matches. The CDR3 here is CASSYSGTSSYNEQFF. The CDR3 bases are TGTGCCAGCAGTTACTCCGGGACTAGCTCCTACAATGAGCAGTTCTTC.

The V and J genes are TRBV7-6 and TRBJ2-2, with TRBD1 identical over 7 bases. The CDR3 has 16 residues. V dropped 5 bases and J dropped 0; count of bases not matched to a gene: 6. Germline V CDR1 and CDR2: SGHVS, FNYEAQ. The CDR3 bases are TGTGCCAGCAGCCCACGGGACAGTTCGAACACCGGGGAGCTGTTTTTT. It specifies CASSPRDSSNTGELFF.

At least ten counts were recorded for this clonotype. V and J are TRBV7-9 and TRBJ1-1; D perhaps matches TRBD1 (6 bases). Germline CDR1 reads SEHNR; CDR2 reads FQNEAQ (reference sequence). The CDR3 is made up of 15 amino acids. The V end lost 7 bases, the J end lost 1 base, and 16 bases lay between the germline ends. DNA for the CDR3: TGTGCCAGCAAACTACCCATGACAGGGAACACTGAAGCTTTCTTT. It yields the protein CASKLPMTGNTEAFF. Full variable domain (rest looked up from reference TRBV7-9 and TRBJ1-1): DTGVSQNPRHKITKRGQNVTFRCDPISEHNRLYWYRQTLGQGPEFLTYFQNEAQLEKSRLLSDRFSAERPKGSFSTLEIQRTEQGDSAMYLCASKLPMTGNTEAFFGQGTRLTVV.

The chain joins TRBV19 to TRBJ2-1; 7 nucleotides agree with TRBD2. CDR3 length: 16 amino acids. After removal of 3 bases from V and 4 bases from J, the junction contained 9 bases not matched to a gene. Germline-derived CDR1 and CDR2 are LNHDA and SQIVND (reference sequence). In nucleotides, the CDR3 is TGTGCCAGTAGTATGACATCTAGCGGCCTATACAATGAGCAGTTCTTC. This translates into CASSMTSSGLYNEQFF.

V and J are TRBV6-8 and TRBJ1-1; 7 bases match TRBD1. The germline gives CDR1 MNHGY, CDR2 SAAAGT. The CDR3 length is 15 residues. Trimming at V came to 5 bases and at J to 4 bases, leaving 10 bases not matched to a gene. CDR3: CASSDWGTAGTEAFF. CDR3 nucleotide sequence: TGTGCCAGCAGTGACTGGGGGACAGCTGGCACTGAAGCTTTCTTT.

This clonotype was counted between two and nine times. The chain combines TRBV7-6 with TRBJ2-1; a weak D match, TRBD2 (5 bases). Trimming pared 2 bases from V and 4 bases from J, leaving 18 bases between. The germline gives CDR1 SGHVS, CDR2 FNYEAQ. The CDR3 totals 17 residues. The CDR3 DNA reads as TGTGCCAGCAGCTTATCTGCGGGTTGGGGAGAGTACAATGAGCAGTTCTTC. As protein: CASSLSAGWGEYNEQFF.